Listed here is a single T cell receptor (beta chain). This sample stems from a study of blood T cell repertoires in COVID-19. Study in general: Samples came from the United States, Italy and Spain, spanning acute and convalescent COVID-19. T cells, B-cell-depleted T cells, or PBMCs provided the cDNA or gDNA that served as material.

The V gene end was trimmed by 5 bases and the J gene end by 3 bases; junction bases not matched to a gene: 3. The CDR3 consists of 15 residues. Germline CDR1 reads SEHNR; CDR2 reads FQNEAQ (reference sequence). Source study methods: The authors estimated nucleated cell counts from reference gene primer amplification. The protocol was immunoSEQ multiplex PCR, while the TCRdb copy is restricted to in-frame clones and leaves out a portion. D and trimming were read from the DNA, whereas the V and J calls and clone size are those reported in that table. Of under 200,000 clones in the sample, about 74% were seen once.

The chain employs TRBV7-9 and TRBJ2-3; TRBD2 agrees at 12 bases. The TCR was taken from a man aged 55 to 69 with acute or convalescent COVID-19. Sequenced material: peripheral blood. The CDR3 is CASSRTSGETDTQYF. The CDR3 DNA reads TGTGCCAGCAGCCGGACTAGCGGGGAAACAGATACGCAGTATTTT.